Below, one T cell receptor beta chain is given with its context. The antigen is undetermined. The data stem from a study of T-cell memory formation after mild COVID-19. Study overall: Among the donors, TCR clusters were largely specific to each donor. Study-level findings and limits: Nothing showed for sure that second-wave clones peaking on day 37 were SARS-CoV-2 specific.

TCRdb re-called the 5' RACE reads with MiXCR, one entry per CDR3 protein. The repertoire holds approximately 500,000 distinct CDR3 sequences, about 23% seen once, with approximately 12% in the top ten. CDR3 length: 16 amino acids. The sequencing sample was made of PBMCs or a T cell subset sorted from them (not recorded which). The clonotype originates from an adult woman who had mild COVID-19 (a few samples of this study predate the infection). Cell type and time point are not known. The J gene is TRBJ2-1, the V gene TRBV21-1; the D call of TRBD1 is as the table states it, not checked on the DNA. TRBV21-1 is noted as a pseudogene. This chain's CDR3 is CASSKGKRAPYNEQFF. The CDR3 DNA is TGTGCCAGCAGCAAAGGAAAAAGGGCGCCCTACAATGAGCAGTTCTTC.